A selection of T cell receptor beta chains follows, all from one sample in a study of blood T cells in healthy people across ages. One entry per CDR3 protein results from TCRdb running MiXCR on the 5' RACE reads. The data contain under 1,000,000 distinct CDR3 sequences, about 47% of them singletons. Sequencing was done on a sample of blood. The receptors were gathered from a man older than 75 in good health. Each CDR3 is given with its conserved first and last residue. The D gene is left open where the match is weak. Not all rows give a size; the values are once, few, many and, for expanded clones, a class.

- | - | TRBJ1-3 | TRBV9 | CASSVDGDSGNTIYF | TGTGCCAGCAGCGTAGATGGGGACTCTGGAAACACCATATATTTT
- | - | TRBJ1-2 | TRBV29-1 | CSVPRHGGPYGYTF | TGCAGCGTTCCTCGCCACGGCGGACCCTATGGCTACACCTTC
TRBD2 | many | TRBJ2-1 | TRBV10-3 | CAIATGLAYDNEQFF | TGTGCCATAGCTACGGGACTAGCGTACGACAATGAGCAGTTCTTC
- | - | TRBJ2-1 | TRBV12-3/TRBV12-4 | CASYKTAYNEQFF | TGTGCCAGCTATAAGACCGCATACAATGAGCAGTTCTTC
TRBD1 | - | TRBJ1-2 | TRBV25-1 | CASSDPTGVYGYTF | TGTGCCAGCAGTGACCCTACAGGGGTCTATGGCTACACCTTC
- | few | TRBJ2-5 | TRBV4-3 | CASSQARGTGETQYF | TGCGCCAGCAGCCAAGCTCGGGGAACAGGAGAGACCCAGTACTTC
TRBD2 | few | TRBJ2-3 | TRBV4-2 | CASSQAAGVGTDTQYF | TGTGCCAGCAGCCAAGCGGCGGGAGTCGGAACAGATACGCAGTATTTT
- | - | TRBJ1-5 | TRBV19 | CTSSMTSQPQHF | TGTACCAGTAGTATGACTAGTCAGCCCCAGCATTTT
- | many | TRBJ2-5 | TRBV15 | CATSRDLVSGTSTQYF | TGTGCCACCAGCAGAGATTTGGTTAGCGGTACATCGACCCAGTACTTC
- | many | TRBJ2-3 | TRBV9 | CASSATGRTDTQYF | TGTGCCAGCAGCGCGACAGGGAGGACAGATACGCAGTATTTT
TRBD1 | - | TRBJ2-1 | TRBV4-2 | CVSSQDPGQGMNEQFF | TGTGTCAGCAGCCAAGATCCCGGACAGGGGATGAATGAGCAGTTCTTC
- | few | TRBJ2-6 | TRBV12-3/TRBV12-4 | CASSKGVGANVLTF | TGTGCCAGCTCCAAGGGTGTCGGGGCCAACGTCCTGACTTTC
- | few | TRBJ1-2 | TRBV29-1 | CSVPVDGYTF | TGCAGCGTCCCGGTGGATGGCTACACCTTC
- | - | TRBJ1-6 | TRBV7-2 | CASSLTGQYNSPLHF | TGTGCCAGCAGCTTAACCGGACAGTATAATTCACCCCTCCACTTT
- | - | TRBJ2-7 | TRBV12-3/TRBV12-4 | CASSLNGQRDEQYF | TGTGCCAGCAGTTTGAACGGCCAACGGGACGAGCAGTACTTC
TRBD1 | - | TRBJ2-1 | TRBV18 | CASSPEAGGSEQFF | TGTGCCAGCTCACCAGAGGCAGGGGGTAGTGAGCAGTTCTTC
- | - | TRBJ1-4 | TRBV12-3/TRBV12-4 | CASSLILGSREKLFF | TGTGCCAGCAGTTTAATATTGGGGTCAAGGGAAAAACTGTTTTTT
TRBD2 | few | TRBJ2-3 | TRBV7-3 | CASSLIAGGDTQYF | TGTGCCAGCAGCTTAATAGCGGGAGGAGATACGCAGTATTTT
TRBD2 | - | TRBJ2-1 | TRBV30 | CAWSVSLAGAEQFF | TGTGCCTGGAGTGTAAGCCTAGCGGGAGCTGAGCAGTTCTTC
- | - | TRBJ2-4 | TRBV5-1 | CASSLTAVKNIQYF | TGCGCCAGCAGCTTGACAGCCGTAAAAAACATTCAGTACTTC
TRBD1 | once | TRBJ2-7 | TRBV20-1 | CSAPWTGPCEQYF | TGCAGTGCTCCCTGGACAGGGCCCTGCGAGCAGTACTTC
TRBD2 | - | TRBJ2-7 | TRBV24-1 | CATSDGKTSGSSEQYF | TGTGCCACCAGTGACGGGAAAACTAGCGGGAGTTCCGAGCAGTACTTC
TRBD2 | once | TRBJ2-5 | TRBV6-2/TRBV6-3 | CASSYVSGGETQYF | TGTGCCAGCAGTTACGTGTCGGGGGGAGAGACCCAGTACTTC
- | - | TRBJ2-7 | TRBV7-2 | CASSLATQGRRSYEQYF | TGTGCCAGCAGCTTAGCAACCCAGGGACGGCGCTCCTACGAGCAGTACTTC
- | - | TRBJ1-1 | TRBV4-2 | CASSQVAGGTEAFF | TGTGCCAGCAGCCAAGTGGCCGGGGGAACTGAAGCTTTCTTT
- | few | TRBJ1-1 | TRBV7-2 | CASSLVPENTEAFF | TGTGCCAGCAGCTTAGTCCCCGAGAACACTGAAGCTTTCTTT
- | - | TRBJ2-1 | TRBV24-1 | CATSVSPPNPSYNEQFF | TGTGCCACCAGTGTGAGCCCACCAAACCCCTCCTACAATGAGCAGTTCTTC
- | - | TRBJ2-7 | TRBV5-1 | CASSNKPSYEQYF | TGCGCCAGCAGCAACAAGCCCTCCTACGAGCAGTACTTC
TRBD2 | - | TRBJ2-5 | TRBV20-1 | CSAGTFVGAGGRETQYF | TGCAGTGCAGGGACGTTCGTTGGGGCGGGAGGGCGAGAGACCCAGTACTTC
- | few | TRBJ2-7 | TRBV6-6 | CASSYSGDEQYF | TGTGCCAGCAGTTACTCCGGGGACGAGCAGTACTTC
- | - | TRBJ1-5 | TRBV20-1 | CSARRQPQHF | TGCAGTGCCAGGAGGCAGCCCCAGCATTTT
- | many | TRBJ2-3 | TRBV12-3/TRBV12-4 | CASSLIQGATDTQYF | TGTGCCAGCAGTTTAATACAGGGTGCGACAGATACGCAGTATTTT
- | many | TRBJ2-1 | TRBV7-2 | CASRRSTGNNEQFF | TGTGCCAGCAGACGTAGTACGGGGAACAATGAGCAGTTCTTC
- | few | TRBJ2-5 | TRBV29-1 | CSVSTSRETQYF | TGCAGCGTTTCAACCTCGAGGGAGACCCAGTACTTC
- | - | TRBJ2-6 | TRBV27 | CASSPDMEDSGANVLTF | TGTGCCAGCAGCCCGGACATGGAGGATTCTGGGGCCAACGTCCTGACTTTC
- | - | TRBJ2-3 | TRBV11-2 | CASSKDTQYF | TGTGCCAGCAGCAAGGATACGCAGTATTTT
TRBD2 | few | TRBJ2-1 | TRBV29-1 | CSGAGGMLNEQFF | TGCAGCGGGGCGGGGGGCATGCTGAATGAGCAGTTCTTC
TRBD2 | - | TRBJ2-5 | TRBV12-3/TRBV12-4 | CASLKGTSGRARETQYF | TGTGCCTCTCTAAAGGGGACTAGCGGGAGGGCGAGAGAGACCCAGTACTTC
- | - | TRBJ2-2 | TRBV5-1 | CASSLEQGTNTGELFF | TGCGCCAGCAGCTTGGAGCAGGGTACGAACACCGGGGAGCTGTTTTTT
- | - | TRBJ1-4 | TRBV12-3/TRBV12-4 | CASSQGNDNEKLFF | TGTGCCAGCAGCCAGGGAAACGATAATGAAAAACTGTTTTTT
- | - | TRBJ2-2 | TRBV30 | CAWSVHTGELFF | TGTGCCTGGAGTGTACATACCGGGGAGCTGTTTTTT
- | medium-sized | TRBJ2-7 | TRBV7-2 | CASSDRYEQYF | TGTGCCAGCAGCGACCGATACGAGCAGTACTTC
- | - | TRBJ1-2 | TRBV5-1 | CASNLSRFNYGYTF | TGCGCCAGCAACTTGTCCAGATTTAACTATGGCTACACCTTC
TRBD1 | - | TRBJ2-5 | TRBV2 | CASVTGEYQETQYF | TGTGCCAGCGTTACAGGGGAGTACCAAGAGACCCAGTACTTC
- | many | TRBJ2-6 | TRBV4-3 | CASSPPMGESGANVLTF | TGCGCCAGCAGCCCACCAATGGGGGAGTCTGGGGCCAACGTCCTGACTTTC
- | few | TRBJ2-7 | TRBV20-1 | CSASPGLTYEQYF | TGCAGTGCCAGCCCAGGGTTAACCTACGAGCAGTACTTC
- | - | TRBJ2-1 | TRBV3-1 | CASSPYGQQRGDEQFF | TGTGCCAGCAGCCCCTACGGGCAGCAGAGAGGGGATGAGCAGTTCTTC
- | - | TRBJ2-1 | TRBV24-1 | CATSDLRDVNEQFF | TGTGCCACCAGTGATTTAAGGGACGTGAATGAGCAGTTCTTC
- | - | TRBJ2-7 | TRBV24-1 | CATSDFVDGSYNEQYF | TGTGCCACCAGTGATTTCGTGGACGGATCCTACAATGAGCAGTACTTC
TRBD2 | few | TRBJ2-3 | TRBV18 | CASSPRTSGSEADTQYF | TGTGCCAGCTCACCTAGGACTAGCGGGAGTGAGGCAGATACGCAGTATTTT
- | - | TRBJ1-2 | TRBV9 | CASTGRGSSNYGYTF | TGTGCCAGCACGGGGCGGGGCAGTTCTAACTATGGCTACACCTTC